Each of the 10 T cell receptor beta chains below was sequenced from the same sample in a study of shared clonotypes between healthy human individuals. TCRdb's copy holds only in-frame clones and misses some; the assay was immunoSEQ multiplex PCR. The sample lists a few million clones, more than 85% occurring once. Material: naive CD4+ T cells from PBMCs. Sample subset: CD45RA+ positively selected. The receptor set was obtained from a young man in good health. Some clones in this sample may be carry-over from other donors' samples.

The chain has TRBV7-9 and TRBJ1-1, with TRBD1 as a possible D gene (5 bases). The CDR3 is 14 residues long. Germline V gives CDR1 SEHNR, CDR2 FQNEAQ (reference sequence). V shed 3 bases and J shed 0 bases, with 8 bases lying between them. CDR3 sequence reads: CASSFRGLNTEAFF. The CDR3, as DNA: TGTGCCAGCAGCTTCCGGGGGTTGAACACTGAAGCTTTCTTT.

The chain uses TRBV11-2 and TRBJ2-1; no clear D. V was cut by 9 bases and J by 2 bases, with 20 bases left in between. This CDR3 region has 16 residues. CDR1 is SGHAT and CDR2 is FQNNGV in the germline V gene. This CDR3 is CASHTRERGPYNEQFF. The CDR3 DNA follows: TGTGCCAGTCATACCCGAGAGAGAGGCCCCTACAATGAGCAGTTCTTC.

This clone was counted once. CDR3 sequence reads: CASSLWLALNEQFF. CDR3 coding DNA: TGCGCCAGCAGCTTGTGGCTAGCACTCAATGAGCAGTTCTTC. The chain joins TRBV5-1 to TRBJ2-1; maybe TRBD2 (5 bases). Per germline, CDR1 SGHRS and CDR2 YFSETQ. The CDR3 contains 14 residues. Trimming stripped 1 base from V and 6 bases from J, with 11 bases between.

The chain links TRBV28 to TRBJ1-5; perhaps TRBD1 as D (5 bases). The CDR3 is 16 amino acids. The V and J ends lost 0 bases and 5 bases respectively, with 14 bases between them. Germline V CDR1 and CDR2: MDHEN, SYDVKM. Here the CDR3 DNA reads TGTGCCAGCAGTTTATGGTCCAGGGTCAGGCATCAGCCCCAGCATTTT. This sequence encodes CASSLWSRVRHQPQHF.

Written as DNA, the CDR3 is TGTGCCTGCTCCGTAGGTGGTTACGAGCAGTACTTC. It translates to CACSVGGYEQYF. The chain joins TRBV30 to TRBJ2-7; no definite D call. V was trimmed by 6 bases and J by 4 bases, leaving 13 bases between them. This CDR3 spans 12 amino acids. The germline gives CDR1 GTSNPN, CDR2 SVGIG (reference sequence).

This chain joins TRBV7-9 and TRBJ1-3; D might be TRBD1 (6 bases). Germline assignment: CDR1 SEHNR and CDR2 FQNEAQ (reference sequence). V was cut by 3 bases and J by 4 bases, with 16 bases left in between. The CDR3 runs to 16 residues. The CDR3 region has the DNA TGTGCCAGCAGCTTTCCGGGGACATCGGGCGGAAACACCATATATTTT. This encodes CASSFPGTSGGNTIYF.

The chain links TRBV5-4 to TRBJ1-3, with D unresolved. Trimming cost V 4 bases and J 0 bases, with 17 bases left between them. From germline, CDR1 is SGHNT and CDR2 YYREEE (reference sequence). The CDR3 has 17 residues. DNA for the CDR3: TGTGCCAGCAGCGTTAGATCCGACGGTAGCTCTGGAAACACCATATATTTT. This encodes CASSVRSDGSSGNTIYF.

The rearrangement uses TRBV5-5 and TRBJ2-7; D unresolved. The CDR3 has 14 residues. Germline CDR1 reads SGHKS; CDR2 reads YYEKEE (reference sequence). The V and J ends lost 4 bases and 2 bases respectively, with 13 bases between them. The CDR3 bases are TGTGCCAGCAGCCCCCGGACCTCCGCCTACGAGCAGTACTTC. It encodes CASSPRTSAYEQYF.

The V gene is TRBV18, the J gene TRBJ1-1, with D perhaps TRBD1 (5 bases). CDR1 and CDR2 (germline): KGHSH, LQKENI. V dropped 3 bases and J dropped 3 bases, with 14 bases sitting between them. This CDR3 region has 15 residues. CDR3 in DNA: TGTGCCAGCTCACCTATTCTGTTACAGGACACTGAAGCTTTCTTT. The encoded protein is CASSPILLQDTEAFF.

This clone was seen a single time. The chain has TRBV7-3 and TRBJ2-2; D is undetermined. V dropped 5 bases and J dropped 2 bases, with 9 bases sitting between them. From germline, CDR1 is SGHTA and CDR2 FQGTGA. CDR3 length: 14 residues. CDR3 loop: CASSLSENTGELFF. CDR3 nucleotides: TGTGCCAGCAGCCTGAGTGAAAACACCGGGGAGCTGTTTTTT. Combining the CDR3 with reference TRBV7-3 and TRBJ2-2 gives the whole variable domain GAGVSQTPSNKVTEKGKYVELRCDPISGHTALYWYRQSLGQGPEFLIYFQGTGAADDSGLPNDRFFAVRPEGSVSTLKIQRTERGDSAVYLCASSLSENTGELFFGEGSRLTVL.